Given below is one T cell receptor (beta chain) in context. Antigen: not known. The CDR3 loop spans 15 amino acids. The V gene's germline CDR1 is PRHDT and CDR2 FYEKMQ (reference sequence). The germline V and J ends were trimmed by 6 bases and 0 bases, with 9 bases remaining between them. The data were taken from a study of chemoradiotherapy in HPV16-positive cancers. Study at large: Candidate HPV-specific T-cell clones and common TCR motifs came from functional assays in two HPV16-positive patients.

Points from the study as a whole: Functional assays defining HPV-specific T cells used only a couple of HPV16-positive patients. During treatment, candidate HPV-specific clones and E7-related motifs expanded in tumor.

The protocol was immunoSEQ multiplex PCR, while the TCRdb copy is restricted to in-frame clones and leaves out a portion. The sample includes 8,100 or so clones, approximately 79% of them seen just once. The sample consisted of tumor tissue, taken from a patient who underwent chemoradiotherapy. The chain uses TRBV13 and TRBJ1-6, with D unresolved. The origin of this receptor is a human donor with HPV-associated anogenital cancer. CDR3 nucleotides: TGTGCCAGCAGTCCTCTTAGCTCCTATAATTCACCCCTCCACTTT. Protein: CASSPLSSYNSPLHF.